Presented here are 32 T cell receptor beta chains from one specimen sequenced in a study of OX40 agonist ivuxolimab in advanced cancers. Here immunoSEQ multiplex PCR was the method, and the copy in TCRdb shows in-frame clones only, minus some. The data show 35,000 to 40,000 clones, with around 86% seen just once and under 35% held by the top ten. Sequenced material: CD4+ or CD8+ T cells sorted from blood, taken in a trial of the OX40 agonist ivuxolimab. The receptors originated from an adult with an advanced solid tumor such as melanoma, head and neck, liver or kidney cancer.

In DNA form, the CDR3 reads TGTGCCTTTACCGAACGAGCGGGGCCCTACAATGAGCAGTTCTTC. This codes for CAFTERAGPYNEQFF. This chain uses TRBV30 with TRBJ2-1; TRBD2 agrees at 7 bases. V trimming: 7 bases; J trimming: 2 bases; junction bases outside the gene matches: 11. Looked up from germline, CDR1 is GTSNPN and CDR2 is SVGIG (reference sequence). The length of the CDR3 is 15 residues.

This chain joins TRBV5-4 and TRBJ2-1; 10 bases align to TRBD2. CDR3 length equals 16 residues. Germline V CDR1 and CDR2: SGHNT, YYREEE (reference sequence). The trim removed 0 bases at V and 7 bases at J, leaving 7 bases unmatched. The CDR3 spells CASSLDPSGSVNEQFF. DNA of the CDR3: TGTGCCAGCAGCTTGGATCCTAGCGGGAGTGTTAATGAGCAGTTCTTC.

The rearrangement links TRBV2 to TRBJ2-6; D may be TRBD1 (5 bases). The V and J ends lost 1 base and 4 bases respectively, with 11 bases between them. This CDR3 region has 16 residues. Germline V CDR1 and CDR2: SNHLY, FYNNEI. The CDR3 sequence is CASSEGRASGANVLTF. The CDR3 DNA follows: TGTGCCAGCAGTGAAGGCAGGGCCTCAGGGGCCAACGTCCTGACTTTC.

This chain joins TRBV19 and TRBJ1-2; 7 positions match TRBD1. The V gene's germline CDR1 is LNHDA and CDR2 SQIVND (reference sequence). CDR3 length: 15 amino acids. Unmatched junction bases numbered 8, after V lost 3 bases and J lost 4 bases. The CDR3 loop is CASSMGGGLLYGYTF. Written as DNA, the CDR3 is TGTGCCAGTAGTATGGGAGGGGGCCTTCTCTATGGCTACACCTTC.

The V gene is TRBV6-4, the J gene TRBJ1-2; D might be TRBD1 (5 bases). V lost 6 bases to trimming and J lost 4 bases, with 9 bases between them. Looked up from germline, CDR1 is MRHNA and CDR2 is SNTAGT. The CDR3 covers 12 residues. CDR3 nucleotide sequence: TGTGCCAGCAGGGCAGGGTCCTATGGCTACACCTTC. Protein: CASRAGSYGYTF.

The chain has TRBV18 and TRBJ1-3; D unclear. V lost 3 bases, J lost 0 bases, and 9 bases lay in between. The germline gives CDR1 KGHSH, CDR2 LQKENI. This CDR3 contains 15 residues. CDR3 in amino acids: CASSPGQHSGNTIYF. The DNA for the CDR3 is TGTGCCAGCTCACCGGGCCAGCACTCTGGAAACACCATATATTTT.

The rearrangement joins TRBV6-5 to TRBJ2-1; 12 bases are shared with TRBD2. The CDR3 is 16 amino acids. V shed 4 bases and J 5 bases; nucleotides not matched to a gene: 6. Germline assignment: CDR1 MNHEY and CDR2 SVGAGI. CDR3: CASSSILAGGHNEQFF. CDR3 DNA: TGTGCCAGCAGTTCGATACTAGCGGGGGGCCACAATGAGCAGTTCTTC.

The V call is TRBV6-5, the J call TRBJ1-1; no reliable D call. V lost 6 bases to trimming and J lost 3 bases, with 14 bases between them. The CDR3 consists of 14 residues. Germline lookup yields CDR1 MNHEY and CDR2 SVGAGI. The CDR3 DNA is TGTGCCAGCAGCAACCGTGCCAGTTACACTGAAGCTTTCTTT. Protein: CASSNRASYTEAFF.

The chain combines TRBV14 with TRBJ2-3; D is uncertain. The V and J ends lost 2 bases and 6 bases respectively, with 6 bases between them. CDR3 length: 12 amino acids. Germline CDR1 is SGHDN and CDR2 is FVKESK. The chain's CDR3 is CASSQSVDTQYF. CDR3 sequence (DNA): TGTGCCAGCAGCCAAAGCGTCGATACGCAGTATTTT.

CDR3 region: CASSLDSTATEAFF. In DNA, the CDR3 is TGCGCCAGCAGCTTGGATTCGACAGCCACTGAAGCTTTCTTT. The chain combines TRBV5-1 with TRBJ1-1, with D maybe TRBD1 (5 bases). V lost 0 bases, J lost 4 bases, and 10 bases lay in between. The CDR3 is made up of 14 amino acids. Germline V gene data show CDR1 as SGHRS and CDR2 as YFSETQ. Full variable domain (rest looked up from reference TRBV5-1 and TRBJ1-1): KAGVTQTPRYLIKTRGQQVTLSCSPISGHRSVSWYQQTPGQGLQFLFEYFSETQRNKGNFPGRFSGRQFSNSRSEMNVSTLELGDSALYLCASSLDSTATEAFFGQGTRLTVV.

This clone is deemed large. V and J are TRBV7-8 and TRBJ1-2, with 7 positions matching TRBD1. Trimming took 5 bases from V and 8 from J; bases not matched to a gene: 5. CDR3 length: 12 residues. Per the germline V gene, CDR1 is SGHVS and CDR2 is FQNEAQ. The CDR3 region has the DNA TGTGCCAGCAGCGTATACAGGGGAGGCTACACCTTC. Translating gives CASSVYRGGYTF. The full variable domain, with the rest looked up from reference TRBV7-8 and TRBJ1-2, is GAGVSQSPRYKVAKRGQDVALRCDPISGHVSLFWYQQALGQGPEFLTYFQNEAQLDKSGLPSDRFFAERPEGSVSTLKIQRTQQEDSAVYLCASSVYRGGYTFGSGTRLTVV.

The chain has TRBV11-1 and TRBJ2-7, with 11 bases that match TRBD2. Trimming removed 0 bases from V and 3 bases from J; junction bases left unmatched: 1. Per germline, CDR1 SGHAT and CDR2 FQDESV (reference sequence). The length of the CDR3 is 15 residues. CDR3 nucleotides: TGTGCCAGCAGCTTAGCGGGACTAGCGGACTACGAGCAGTACTTC. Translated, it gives CASSLAGLADYEQYF.

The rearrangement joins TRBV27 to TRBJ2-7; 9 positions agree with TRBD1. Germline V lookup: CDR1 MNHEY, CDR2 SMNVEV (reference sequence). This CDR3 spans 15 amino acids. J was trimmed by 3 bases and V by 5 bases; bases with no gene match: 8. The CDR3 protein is CASSPRTGDLYEQYF. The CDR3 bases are TGTGCCAGCAGTCCCCGGACAGGGGACCTCTACGAGCAGTACTTC.

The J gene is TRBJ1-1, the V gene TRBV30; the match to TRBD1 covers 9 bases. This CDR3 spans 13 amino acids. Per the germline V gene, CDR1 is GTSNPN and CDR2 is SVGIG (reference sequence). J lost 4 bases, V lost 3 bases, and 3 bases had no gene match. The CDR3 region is CAWSRDRVTEAFF. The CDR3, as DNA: TGTGCCTGGAGCCGGGACAGGGTCACTGAAGCTTTCTTT.

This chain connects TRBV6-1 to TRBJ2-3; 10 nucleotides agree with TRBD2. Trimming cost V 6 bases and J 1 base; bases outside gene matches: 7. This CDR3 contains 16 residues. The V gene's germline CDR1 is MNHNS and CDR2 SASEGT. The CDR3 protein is CASSEITSGGTDTQYF. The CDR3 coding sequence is TGTGCCAGCAGCGAAATTACTAGCGGGGGCACAGATACGCAGTATTTT.

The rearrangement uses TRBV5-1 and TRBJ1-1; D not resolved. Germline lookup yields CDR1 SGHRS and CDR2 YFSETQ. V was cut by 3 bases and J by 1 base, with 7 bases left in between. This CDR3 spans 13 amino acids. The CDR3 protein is CASSSGPNTEAFF. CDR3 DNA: TGCGCCAGCAGCTCCGGACCGAACACTGAAGCTTTCTTT. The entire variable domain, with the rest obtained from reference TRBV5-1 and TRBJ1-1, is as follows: KAGVTQTPRYLIKTRGQQVTLSCSPISGHRSVSWYQQTPGQGLQFLFEYFSETQRNKGNFPGRFSGRQFSNSRSEMNVSTLELGDSALYLCASSSGPNTEAFFGQGTRLTVV.

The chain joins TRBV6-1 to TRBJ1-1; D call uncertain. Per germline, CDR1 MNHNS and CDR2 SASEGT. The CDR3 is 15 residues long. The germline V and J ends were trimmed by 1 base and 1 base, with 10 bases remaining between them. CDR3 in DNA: TGTGCCAGCAGTGAAGGGGCAGCCGGGAACACTGAAGCTTTCTTT. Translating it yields CASSEGAAGNTEAFF.

As DNA, the CDR3 is TGTGCCACCAGCAGAGGGACCACTTATGGCTACACCTTC. Amino acid sequence: CATSRGTTYGYTF. The J gene is TRBJ1-2, the V gene TRBV15; D uncertain. CDR1 is LNHNV, CDR2 YYDKDF, per germline (reference sequence). The V end lost 1 base, the J end lost 5 bases, and 8 bases lay between the germline ends. This CDR3 has 13 amino acids.

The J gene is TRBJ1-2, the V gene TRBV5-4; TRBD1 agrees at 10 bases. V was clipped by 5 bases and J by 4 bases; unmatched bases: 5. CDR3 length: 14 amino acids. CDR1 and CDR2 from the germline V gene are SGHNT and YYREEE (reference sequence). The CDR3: CASSPRDRGYGYTF. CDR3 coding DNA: TGTGCCAGCAGTCCAAGGGACAGGGGCTATGGCTACACCTTC.

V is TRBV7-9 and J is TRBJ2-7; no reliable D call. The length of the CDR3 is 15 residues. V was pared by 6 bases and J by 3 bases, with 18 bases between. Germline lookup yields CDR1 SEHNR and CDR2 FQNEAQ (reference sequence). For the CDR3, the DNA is TGTGCCAGCAGAACGGTTGGACCCGATAACTACGAGCAGTACTTC. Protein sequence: CASRTVGPDNYEQYF.

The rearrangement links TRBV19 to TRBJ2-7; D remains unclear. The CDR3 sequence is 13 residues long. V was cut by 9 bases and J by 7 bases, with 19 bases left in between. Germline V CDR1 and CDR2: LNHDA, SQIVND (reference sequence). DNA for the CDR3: TGTGCCAGGAGCCCCCAGAAAGTGCGAGAGCAGTACTTC. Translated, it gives CARSPQKVREQYF.

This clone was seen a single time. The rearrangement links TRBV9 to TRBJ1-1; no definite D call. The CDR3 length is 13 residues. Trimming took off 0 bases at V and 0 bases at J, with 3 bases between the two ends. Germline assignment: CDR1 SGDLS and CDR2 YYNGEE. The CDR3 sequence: CASSVGMNTEAFF. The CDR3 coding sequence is TGTGCCAGCAGCGTAGGGATGAACACTGAAGCTTTCTTT.

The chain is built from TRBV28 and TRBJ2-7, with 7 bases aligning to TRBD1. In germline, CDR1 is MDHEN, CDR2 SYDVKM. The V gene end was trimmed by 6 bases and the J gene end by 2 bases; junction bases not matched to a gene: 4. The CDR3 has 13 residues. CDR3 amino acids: CASRTGRAYEQYF. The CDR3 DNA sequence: TGTGCCAGCAGGACAGGGCGGGCCTACGAGCAGTACTTC. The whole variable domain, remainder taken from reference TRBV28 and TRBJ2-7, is DVKVTQSSRYLVKRTGEKVFLECVQDMDHENMFWYRQDPGLGLRLIYFSYDVKMKEKGDIPEGYSVSREKKERFSLILESASTNQTSMYLCASRTGRAYEQYFGPGTRLTVT.

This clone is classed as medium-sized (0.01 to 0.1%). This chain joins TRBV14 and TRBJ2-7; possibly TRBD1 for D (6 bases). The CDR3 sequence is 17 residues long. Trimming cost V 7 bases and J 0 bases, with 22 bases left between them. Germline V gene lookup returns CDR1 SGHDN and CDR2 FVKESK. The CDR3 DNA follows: TGTGCCAGCAAGGATCGAAGAAGTCGACAGGTCTCCTACGAGCAGTACTTC. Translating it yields CASKDRRSRQVSYEQYF.

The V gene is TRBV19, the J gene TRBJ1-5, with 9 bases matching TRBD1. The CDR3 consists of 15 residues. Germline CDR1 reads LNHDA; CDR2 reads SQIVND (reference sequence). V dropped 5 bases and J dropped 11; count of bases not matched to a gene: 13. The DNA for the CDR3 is TGTGCCAGTAGTTCTCAGGACAGGGGAGGTCGGACCCAGCATTTT. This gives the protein CASSSQDRGGRTQHF.

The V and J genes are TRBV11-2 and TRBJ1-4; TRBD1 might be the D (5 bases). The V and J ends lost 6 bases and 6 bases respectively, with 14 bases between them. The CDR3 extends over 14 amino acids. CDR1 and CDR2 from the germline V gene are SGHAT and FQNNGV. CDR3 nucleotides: TGTGCCAGCAGACTAGAAAGGGGTGATGAAAAACTGTTTTTT. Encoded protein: CASRLERGDEKLFF.

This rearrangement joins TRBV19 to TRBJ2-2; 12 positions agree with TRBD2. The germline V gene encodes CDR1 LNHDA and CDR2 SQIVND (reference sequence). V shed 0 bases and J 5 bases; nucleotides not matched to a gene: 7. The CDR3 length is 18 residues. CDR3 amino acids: CASSIDSSGRAGTGELFF. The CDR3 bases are TGTGCCAGTAGTATAGATTCTAGCGGGAGGGCAGGGACCGGGGAGCTGTTTTTT.

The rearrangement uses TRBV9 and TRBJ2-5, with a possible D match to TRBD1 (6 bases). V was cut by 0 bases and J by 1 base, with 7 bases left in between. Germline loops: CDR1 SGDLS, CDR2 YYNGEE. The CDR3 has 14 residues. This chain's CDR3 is CASSVDRAQETQYF. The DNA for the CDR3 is TGTGCCAGCAGCGTAGACAGGGCCCAAGAGACCCAGTACTTC.

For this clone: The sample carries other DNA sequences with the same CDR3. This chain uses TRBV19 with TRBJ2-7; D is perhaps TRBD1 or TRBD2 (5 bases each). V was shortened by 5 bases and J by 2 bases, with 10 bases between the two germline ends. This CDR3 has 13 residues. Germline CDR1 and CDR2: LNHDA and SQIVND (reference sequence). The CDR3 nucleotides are TGTGCCAGTAGTCGGGACGGCACCTACGAGCAGTACTTC. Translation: CASSRDGTYEQYF.

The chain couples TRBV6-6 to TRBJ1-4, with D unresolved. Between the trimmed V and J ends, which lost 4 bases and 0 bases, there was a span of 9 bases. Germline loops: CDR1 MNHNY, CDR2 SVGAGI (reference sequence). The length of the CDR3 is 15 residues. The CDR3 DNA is TGTGCCAGCAGTTCGACCCTTGCAACTAATGAAAAACTGTTTTTT. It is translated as CASSSTLATNEKLFF.

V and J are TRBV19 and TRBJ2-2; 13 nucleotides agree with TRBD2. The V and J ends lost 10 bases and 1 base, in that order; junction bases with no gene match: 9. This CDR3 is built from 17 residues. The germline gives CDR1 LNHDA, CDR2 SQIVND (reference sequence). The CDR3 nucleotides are TGTGCCACACTAGGAGGACTAGCGGGGGTGAACACCGGGGAGCTGTTTTTT. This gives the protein CATLGGLAGVNTGELFF.

The CDR3 is CASSLTGAGANVLTF. The CDR3 region has the DNA TGTGCCAGCAGCCTGACAGGGGCTGGGGCCAACGTCCTGACTTTC. The V call is TRBV6-1, the J call TRBJ2-6; 8 nucleotides align to TRBD1. V gave up 6 bases and J gave up 2 bases; unmatched junction bases: 3. Germline V gene lookup returns CDR1 MNHNS and CDR2 SASEGT. The CDR3 runs to 15 residues.